Each of the 2 T cell receptor beta chains below was sequenced from the same sample in a study of blood T cell repertoires in COVID-19. Measured with immunoSEQ multiplex PCR; TCRdb has only the in-frame clones, and not every one. The repertoire holds about 60,000 clones, with 85% to 90% as singletons. Sequencing input: peripheral blood. All receptors come from a man in his fifties or sixties with acute or convalescent COVID-19.

This clone was detected only a few times. The V gene is TRBV11-2, the J gene TRBJ2-2; the D gene is possibly TRBD1 (6 bases). The CDR3 has 18 residues. V was clipped by 2 bases and J by 2 bases, with 18 bases between them. Germline CDR1 SGHAT, CDR2 FQNNGV. The CDR3 loop reads CASSLNGPRTVNTGELFF. As DNA, the CDR3 is TGTGCCAGCAGCTTAAACGGGCCTAGGACAGTTAACACCGGGGAGCTGTTTTTT.

This clone was seen only once. The chain couples TRBV19 to TRBJ2-3, with D possibly TRBD1 on 6 matching bases. Germline CDR1 LNHDA, CDR2 SQIVND (reference sequence). CDR3 length equals 12 residues. Trimming took 6 bases from V and 6 from J, leaving 10 bases between them. The CDR3: CASSPRGDTQYF. In nucleotides, the CDR3 is TGTGCCAGTAGCCCAAGGGGGGATACGCAGTATTTT.